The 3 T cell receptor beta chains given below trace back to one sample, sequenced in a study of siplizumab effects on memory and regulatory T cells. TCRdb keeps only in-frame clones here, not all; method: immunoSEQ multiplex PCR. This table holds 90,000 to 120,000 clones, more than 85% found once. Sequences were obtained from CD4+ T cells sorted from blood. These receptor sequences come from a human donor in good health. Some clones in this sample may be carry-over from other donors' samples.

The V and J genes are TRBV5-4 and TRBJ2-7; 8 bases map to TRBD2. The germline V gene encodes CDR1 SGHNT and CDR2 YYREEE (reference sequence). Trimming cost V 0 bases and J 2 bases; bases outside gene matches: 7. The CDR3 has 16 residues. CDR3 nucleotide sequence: TGTGCCAGCAGCTTGGAACTAGCGGCGGGGGCCTACGAGCAGTACTTC. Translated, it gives CASSLELAAGAYEQYF.

CDR3 in DNA: TGTGCCAGCAGCTTAGCGGGAGGTAATCGCGAGCAGTACTTC. Translation: CASSLAGGNREQYF. V and J are TRBV7-2 and TRBJ2-7; D perhaps matches TRBD2 (6 bases). The CDR3 runs 14 residues. V lost 0 bases and J lost 6, with 12 bases in between. The germline gives CDR1 SGHTA, CDR2 FQGNSA.

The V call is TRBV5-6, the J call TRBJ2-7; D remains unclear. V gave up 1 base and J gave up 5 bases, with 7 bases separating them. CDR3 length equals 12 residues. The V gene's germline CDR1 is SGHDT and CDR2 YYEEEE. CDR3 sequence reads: CASSLSPNEQYF. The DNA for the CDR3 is TGTGCCAGCAGCTTGAGTCCGAACGAGCAGTACTTC. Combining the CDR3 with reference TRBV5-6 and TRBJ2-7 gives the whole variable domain DAGVTQSPTHLIKTRGQQVTLRCSPKSGHDTVSWYQQALGQGPQFIFQYYEEEERQRGNFPDRFSGHQFPNYSSELNVNALLLGDSALYLCASSLSPNEQYFGPGTRLTVT.